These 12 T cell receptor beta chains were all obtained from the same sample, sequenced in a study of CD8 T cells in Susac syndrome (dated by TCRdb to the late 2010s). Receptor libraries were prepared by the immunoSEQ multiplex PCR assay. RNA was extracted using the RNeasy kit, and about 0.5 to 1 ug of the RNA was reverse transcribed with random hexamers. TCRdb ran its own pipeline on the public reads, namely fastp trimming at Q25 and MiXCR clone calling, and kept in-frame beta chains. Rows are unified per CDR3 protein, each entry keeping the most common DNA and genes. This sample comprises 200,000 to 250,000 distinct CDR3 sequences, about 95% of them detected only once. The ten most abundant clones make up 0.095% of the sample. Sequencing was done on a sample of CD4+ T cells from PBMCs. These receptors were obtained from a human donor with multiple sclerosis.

The chain's CDR3 is CASSQDFTGELFF. Here the CDR3 DNA reads TGTGCCAGCAGCCAAGATTTTACCGGGGAGCTGTTTTTT. The chain carries TRBV14 and TRBJ2-2, with no clear D. The CDR3 is 13 residues long. Germline CDR1 and CDR2: SGHDN and FVKESK. With 0 bases removed from V and 5 bases from J, the gap between germline ends came to 4 bases.

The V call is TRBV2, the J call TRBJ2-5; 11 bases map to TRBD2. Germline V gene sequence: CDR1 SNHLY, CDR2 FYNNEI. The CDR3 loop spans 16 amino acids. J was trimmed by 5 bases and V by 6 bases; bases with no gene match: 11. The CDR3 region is CASSTTSGSRGETQYF. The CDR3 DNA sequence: TGTGCCAGCAGCACTACTAGCGGGAGTCGCGGGGAGACCCAGTACTTC.

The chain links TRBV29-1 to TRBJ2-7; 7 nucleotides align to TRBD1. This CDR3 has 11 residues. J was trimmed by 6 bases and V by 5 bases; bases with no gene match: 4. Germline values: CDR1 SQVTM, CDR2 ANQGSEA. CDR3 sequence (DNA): TGCAGCGTTCGGGACAGATCCGAGCAGTACTTC. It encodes CSVRDRSEQYF.

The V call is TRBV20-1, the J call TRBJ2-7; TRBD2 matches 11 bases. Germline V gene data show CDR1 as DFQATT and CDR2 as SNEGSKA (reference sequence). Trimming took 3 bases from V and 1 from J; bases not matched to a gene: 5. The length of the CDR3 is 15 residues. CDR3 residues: CSASPGLAVSYEQYF. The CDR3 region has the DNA TGCAGTGCTAGTCCGGGACTAGCGGTATCCTACGAGCAGTACTTC.

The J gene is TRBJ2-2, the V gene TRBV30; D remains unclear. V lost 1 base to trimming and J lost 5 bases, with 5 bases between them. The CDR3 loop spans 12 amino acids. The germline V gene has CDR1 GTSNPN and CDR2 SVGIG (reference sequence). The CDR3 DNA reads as TGTGCCTGGAGTGGGGGAACCGGGGAGCTGTTTTTT. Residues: CAWSGGTGELFF.

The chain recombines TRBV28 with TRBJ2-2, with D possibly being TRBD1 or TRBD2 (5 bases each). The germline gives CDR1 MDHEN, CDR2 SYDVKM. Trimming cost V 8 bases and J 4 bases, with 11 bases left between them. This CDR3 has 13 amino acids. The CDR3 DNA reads TGTGCCAGCCCCTCCGGGACCACCGGGGAGCTGTTTTTT. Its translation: CASPSGTTGELFF.

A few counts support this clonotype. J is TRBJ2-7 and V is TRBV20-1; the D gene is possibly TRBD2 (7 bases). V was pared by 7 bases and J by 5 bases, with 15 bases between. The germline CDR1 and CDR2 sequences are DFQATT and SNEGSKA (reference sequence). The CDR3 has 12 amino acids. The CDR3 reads CSVGGGVDEQYF. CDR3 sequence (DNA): TGCAGTGTTGGCGGGGGCGTCGACGAGCAGTACTTC.

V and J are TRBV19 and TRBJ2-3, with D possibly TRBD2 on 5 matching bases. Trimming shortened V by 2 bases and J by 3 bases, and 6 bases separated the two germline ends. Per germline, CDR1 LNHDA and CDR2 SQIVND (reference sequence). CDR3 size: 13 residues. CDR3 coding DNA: TGTGCCAGTAGTATAACGGGGACAGATACGCAGTATTTT. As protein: CASSITGTDTQYF.

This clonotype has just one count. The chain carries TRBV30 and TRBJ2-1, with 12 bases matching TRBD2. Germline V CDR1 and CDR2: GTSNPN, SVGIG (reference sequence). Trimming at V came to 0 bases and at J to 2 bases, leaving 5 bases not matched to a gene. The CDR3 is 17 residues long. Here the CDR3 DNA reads TGTGCCTGGAGTGTGGCCCGGACTAGCGGGGCCTACAATGAGCAGTTCTTC. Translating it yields CAWSVARTSGAYNEQFF.

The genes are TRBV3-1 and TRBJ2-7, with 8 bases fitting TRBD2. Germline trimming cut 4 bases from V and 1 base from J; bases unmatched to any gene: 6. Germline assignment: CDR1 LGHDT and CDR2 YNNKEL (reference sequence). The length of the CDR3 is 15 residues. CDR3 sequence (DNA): TGTGCCAGCAGCCTTTATCGCGGGGGGTCCTACGAGCAGTACTTC. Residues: CASSLYRGGSYEQYF.

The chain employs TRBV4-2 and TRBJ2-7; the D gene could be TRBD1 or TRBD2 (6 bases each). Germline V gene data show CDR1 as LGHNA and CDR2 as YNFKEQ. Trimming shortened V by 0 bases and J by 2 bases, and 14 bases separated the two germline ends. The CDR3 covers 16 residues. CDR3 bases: TGTGCCAGCAGCCAAGACGGGGGCGGGACCGCCTACGAGCAGTACTTC. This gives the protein CASSQDGGGTAYEQYF.

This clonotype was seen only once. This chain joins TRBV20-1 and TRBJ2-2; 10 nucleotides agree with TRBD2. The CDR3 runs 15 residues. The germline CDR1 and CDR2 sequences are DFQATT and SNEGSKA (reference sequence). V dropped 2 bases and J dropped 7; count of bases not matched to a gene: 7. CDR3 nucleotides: TGCAGTGCTAGATCAGCGGGAGGGTCGTACGGGGAGCTGTTTTTT. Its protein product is CSARSAGGSYGELFF.